Below, one T cell receptor (beta chain) is given with its context. Some clones are missing from TCRdb's copy, which holds only in-frame ones; the method was immunoSEQ multiplex PCR. The repertoire holds nearly 25,000 clones, with about 81% as singletons. Looked up from germline, CDR1 is MDHEN and CDR2 is SYDVKM. V lost 5 bases, J lost 1 base, and 11 bases stayed unmatched. The CDR3 sequence is 16 residues long. This entry comes from a study of blood T cell repertoires in COVID-19. Overall study: The samples span acute and convalescent COVID-19 from the United States, Italy and Spain.

Sequencing input: peripheral blood. The clonotype was recovered from a human donor in a cohort sampled during active COVID-19. V usage is TRBV28 and J usage is TRBJ2-7; TRBD1 agrees at 7 bases. The CDR3 here is CASSAFRGQKSYEQYF. The CDR3 DNA reads TGTGCCAGCAGTGCCTTCCGGGGACAGAAATCCTACGAGCAGTACTTC.